The clone carrying this T cell receptor (beta chain) was observed a handful of times. As yet, its antigen is unknown. TCRdb ran MiXCR on the RT-PCR reads and lists one entry per CDR3 protein. The top ten clones hold roughly 10% of a sample with under 750,000 distinct CDR3 sequences, over 9.5% of them seen once. The sample belongs to a study of response to subunit inactivated influenza vaccine. Broader study findings: Authors suggested seasonal influenza vaccinations each recruit few new T cells.

The V end was cut by 6 bases, the J end by 4 bases, with 9 bases between. This CDR3 has 12 amino acids. The sequence was obtained from a man aged 45-65 years who received an inactivated influenza vaccine. The material was PBMCs from blood, obtained on the day of vaccination. The rearrangement uses TRBV12-3 or TRBV12-4 and TRBJ2-5; TRBD1 might be the D (6 bases). The CDR3 is CASRRTVETQYF. The CDR3 DNA reads TGTGCCAGCAGACGGACAGTAGAGACCCAGTACTTC.